This T cell receptor beta chain was identified during a study of shared clonotypes between healthy human individuals. V was clipped by 3 bases and J by 4 bases, with 8 bases between them. This CDR3 is built from 13 residues. Germline CDR1 reads SGDLS; CDR2 reads YYNGEE. In the naive CD8 group, cells lacked CD45RO and were positively selected for CCR7, so terminally differentiated effector memory CD45RA+ cells were left out. Produced via immunoSEQ multiplex PCR; TCRdb's table is partial and in-frame only. The sample holds millions of clones; approximately 94% are singletons and the top ten take 0.85% to 1.2%.

This receptor was taken from a man aged 18 to 29 in good health. Specimen: naive CD8+ T cells sorted from blood. The genes are TRBV9 and TRBJ2-1, with unresolved D. The DNA of the CDR3 is TGTGCCAGCAGCGCGGACGTTTACAATGAGCAGTTCTTC. Amino acids: CASSADVYNEQFF.